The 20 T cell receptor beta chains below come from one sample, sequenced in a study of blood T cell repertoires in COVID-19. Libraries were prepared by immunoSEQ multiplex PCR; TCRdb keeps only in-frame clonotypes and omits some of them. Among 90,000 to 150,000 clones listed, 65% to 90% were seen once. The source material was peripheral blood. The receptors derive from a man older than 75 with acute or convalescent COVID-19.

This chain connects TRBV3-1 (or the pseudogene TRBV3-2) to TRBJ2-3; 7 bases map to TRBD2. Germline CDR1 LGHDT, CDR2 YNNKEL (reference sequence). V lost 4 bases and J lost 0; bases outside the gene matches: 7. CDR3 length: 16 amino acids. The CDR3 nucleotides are TGTGCCAGCAGCCCCCGGACTAGTCTTAGCACAGATACGCAGTATTTT. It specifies CASSPRTSLSTDTQYF.

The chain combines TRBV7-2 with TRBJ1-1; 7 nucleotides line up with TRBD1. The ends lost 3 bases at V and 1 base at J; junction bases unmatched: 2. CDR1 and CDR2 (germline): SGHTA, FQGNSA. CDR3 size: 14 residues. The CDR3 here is CASSFTGANTEAFF. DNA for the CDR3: TGTGCCAGCAGCTTCACAGGGGCGAACACTGAAGCTTTCTTT.

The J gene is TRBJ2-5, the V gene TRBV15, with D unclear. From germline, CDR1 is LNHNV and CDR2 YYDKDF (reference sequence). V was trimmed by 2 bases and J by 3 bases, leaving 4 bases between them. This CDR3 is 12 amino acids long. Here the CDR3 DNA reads TGTGCCACCAGCAGACAAAAAGAGACCCAGTACTTC. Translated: CATSRQKETQYF.

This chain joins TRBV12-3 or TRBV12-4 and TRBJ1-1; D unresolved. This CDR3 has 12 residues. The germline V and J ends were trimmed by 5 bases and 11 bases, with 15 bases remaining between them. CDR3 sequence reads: CASSPPSRRAFF. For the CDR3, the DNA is TGTGCCAGCAGTCCCCCGTCCCGGAGGGCTTTCTTT.

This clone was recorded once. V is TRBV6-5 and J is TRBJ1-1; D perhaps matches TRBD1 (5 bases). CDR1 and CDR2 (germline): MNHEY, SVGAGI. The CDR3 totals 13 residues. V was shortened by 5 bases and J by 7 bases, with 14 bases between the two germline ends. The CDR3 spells CASSPQGALEAFF. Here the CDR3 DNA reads TGTGCCAGCAGTCCCCAAGGGGCCCTTGAAGCTTTCTTT.

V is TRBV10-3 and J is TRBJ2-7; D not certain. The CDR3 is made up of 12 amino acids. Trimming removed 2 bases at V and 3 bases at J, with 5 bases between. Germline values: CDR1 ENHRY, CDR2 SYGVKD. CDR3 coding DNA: TGTGCCATCAGTGAGAACGGCTACGAGCAGTACTTC. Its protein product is CAISENGYEQYF.

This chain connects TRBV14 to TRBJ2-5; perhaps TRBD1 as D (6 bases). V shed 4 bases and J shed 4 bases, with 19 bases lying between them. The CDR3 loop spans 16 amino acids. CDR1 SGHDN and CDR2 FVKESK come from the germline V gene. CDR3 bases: TGTGCCAGCAGCCCTCTAATCGGTCGAGGGGGAGAGACCCAGTACTTC. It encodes CASSPLIGRGGETQYF.

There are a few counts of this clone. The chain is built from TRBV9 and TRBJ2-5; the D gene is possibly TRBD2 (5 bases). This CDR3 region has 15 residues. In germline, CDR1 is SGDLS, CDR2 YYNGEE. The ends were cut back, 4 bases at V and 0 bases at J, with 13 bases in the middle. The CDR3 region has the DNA TGTGCCAGCAGCAAAGCGGCGGGCTACCAAGAGACCCAGTACTTC. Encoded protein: CASSKAAGYQETQYF. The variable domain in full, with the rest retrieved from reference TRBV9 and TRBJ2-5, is DSGVTQTPKHLITATGQRVTLRCSPRSGDLSVYWYQQSLDQGLQFLIQYYNGEERAKGNILERFSAQQFPDLHSELNLSSLELGDSALYFCASSKAAGYQETQYFGPGTRLLVL.

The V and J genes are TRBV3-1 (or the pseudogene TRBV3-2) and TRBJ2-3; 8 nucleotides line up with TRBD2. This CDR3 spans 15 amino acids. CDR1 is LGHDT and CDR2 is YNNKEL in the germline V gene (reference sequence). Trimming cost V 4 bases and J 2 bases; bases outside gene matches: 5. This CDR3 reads CASSPGGGYTDTQYF. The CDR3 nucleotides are TGTGCCAGCAGCCCCGGGGGGGGCTACACAGATACGCAGTATTTT.

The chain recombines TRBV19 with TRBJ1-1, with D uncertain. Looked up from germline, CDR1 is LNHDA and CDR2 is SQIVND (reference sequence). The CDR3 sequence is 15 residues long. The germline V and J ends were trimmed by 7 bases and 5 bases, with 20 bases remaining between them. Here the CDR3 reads CASTLSSRGWTEAFF. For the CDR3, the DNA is TGTGCCAGTACCCTCAGCTCCCGGGGATGGACTGAAGCTTTCTTT.

CDR3 DNA sequence: TGTGCCAGCAGCAGCAGGGGGGTGGAGGAGACCCAGTACTTC. This translates into CASSSRGVEETQYF. The chain is built from TRBV6-6 and TRBJ2-5, with D perhaps TRBD1 (7 bases). The CDR3 extends over 14 amino acids. Germline CDR1 reads MNHNY; CDR2 reads SVGAGI (reference sequence). The germline V and J ends were trimmed by 6 bases and 5 bases, with 16 bases remaining between them.

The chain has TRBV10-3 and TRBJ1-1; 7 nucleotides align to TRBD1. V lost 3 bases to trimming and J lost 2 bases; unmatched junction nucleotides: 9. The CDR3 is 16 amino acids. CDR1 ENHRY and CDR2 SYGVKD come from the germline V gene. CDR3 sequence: CAISENKAGGNTEAFF. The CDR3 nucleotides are TGTGCCATCAGTGAAAACAAGGCAGGGGGTAACACTGAAGCTTTCTTT.

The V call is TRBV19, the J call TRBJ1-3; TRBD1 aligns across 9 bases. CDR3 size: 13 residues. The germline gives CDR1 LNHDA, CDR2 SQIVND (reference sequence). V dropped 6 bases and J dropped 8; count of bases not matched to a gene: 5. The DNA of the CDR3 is TGTGCCAGTAGCACAGGGGGCGTTGACACCATATATTTT. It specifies CASSTGGVDTIYF.

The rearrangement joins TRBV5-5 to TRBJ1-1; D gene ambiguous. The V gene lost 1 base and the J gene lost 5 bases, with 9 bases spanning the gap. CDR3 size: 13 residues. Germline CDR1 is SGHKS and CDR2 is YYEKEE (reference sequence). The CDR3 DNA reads TGTGCCAGCAGCTTGCTACCCGAGACTGAAGCTTTCTTT. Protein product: CASSLLPETEAFF. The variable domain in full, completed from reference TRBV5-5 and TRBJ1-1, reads DAGVTQSPTHLIKTRGQQVTLRCSPISGHKSVSWYQQVLGQGPQFIFQYYEKEERGRGNFPDRFSARQFPNYSSELNVNALLLGDSALYLCASSLLPETEAFFGQGTRLTVV.

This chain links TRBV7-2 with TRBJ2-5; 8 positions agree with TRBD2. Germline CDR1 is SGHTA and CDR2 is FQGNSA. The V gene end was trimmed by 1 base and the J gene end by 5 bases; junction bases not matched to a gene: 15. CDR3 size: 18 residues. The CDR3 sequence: CASSLVGGLSGRWETQYF. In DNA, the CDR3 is TGTGCCAGCAGCTTAGTCGGGGGTCTCAGCGGGAGATGGGAGACCCAGTACTTC.

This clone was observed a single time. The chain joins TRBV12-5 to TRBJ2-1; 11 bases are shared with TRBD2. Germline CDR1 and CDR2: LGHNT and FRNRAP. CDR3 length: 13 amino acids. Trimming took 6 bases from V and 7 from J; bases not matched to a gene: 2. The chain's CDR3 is CASGLAGVNEQFF. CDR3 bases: TGTGCTAGTGGACTAGCGGGAGTAAATGAGCAGTTCTTC. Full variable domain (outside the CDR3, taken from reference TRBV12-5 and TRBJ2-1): DARVTQTPRHKVTEMGQEVTMRCQPILGHNTVFWYRQTMMQGLELLAYFRNRAPLDDSGMPKDRFSAEMPDATLATLKIQPSEPRDSAVYFCASGLAGVNEQFFGPGTRLTVL.

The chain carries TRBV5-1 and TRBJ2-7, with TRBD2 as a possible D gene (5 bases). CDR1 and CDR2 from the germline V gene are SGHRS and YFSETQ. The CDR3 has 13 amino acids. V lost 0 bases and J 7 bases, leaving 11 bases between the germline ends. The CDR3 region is CASSLEGSGEQYF. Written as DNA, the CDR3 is TGCGCCAGCAGCTTGGAGGGCAGCGGTGAGCAGTACTTC.

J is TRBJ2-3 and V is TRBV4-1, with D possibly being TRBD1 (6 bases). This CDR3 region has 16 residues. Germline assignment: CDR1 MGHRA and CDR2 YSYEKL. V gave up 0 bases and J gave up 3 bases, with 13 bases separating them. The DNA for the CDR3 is TGCGCCAGCAGCCAAGAAATGTTACAGGGTACAGATACGCAGTATTTT. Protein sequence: CASSQEMLQGTDTQYF.

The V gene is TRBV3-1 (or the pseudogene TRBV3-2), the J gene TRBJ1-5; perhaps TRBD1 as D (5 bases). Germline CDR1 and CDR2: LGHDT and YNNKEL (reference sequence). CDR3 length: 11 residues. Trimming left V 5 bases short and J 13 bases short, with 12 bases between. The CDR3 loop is CASSAIDRQHF. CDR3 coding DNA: TGTGCCAGCAGCGCGATTGACAGACAGCATTTT.

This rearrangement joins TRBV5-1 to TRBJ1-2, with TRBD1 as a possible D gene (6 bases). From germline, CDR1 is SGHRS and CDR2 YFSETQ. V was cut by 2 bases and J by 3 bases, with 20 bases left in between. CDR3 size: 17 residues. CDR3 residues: CASSLGAGGFFDYGYTF. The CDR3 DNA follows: TGCGCCAGCAGCTTAGGGGCGGGGGGCTTCTTTGACTATGGCTACACCTTC.